The entry below gives a single T cell receptor (beta chain) sequence along with its context. RNA totalling about 0.5 to 1 ug underwent reverse transcription with random hexamers. TCRdb independently ran MiXCR on the immunoSEQ multiplex PCR reads; one entry per CDR3 protein. In the table there are 100,000 to 150,000 distinct CDR3 sequences, over 85% of which are singletons. This specimen belongs to a study of CD8 T cells in Susac syndrome. This CDR3 comprises 14 residues. The V and J ends lost 4 bases and 7 bases respectively, with 16 bases between them. The source material was CD8+ T cells from PBMCs. The receptor comes from a human donor with multiple sclerosis. The chain employs TRBV12-3 or TRBV12-4 and TRBJ1-2; D may be TRBD1 (5 bases). The CDR3 protein is CASSWAGTVVGYTF. CDR3 nucleotides: TGTGCCAGCAGTTGGGCCGGGACTGTAGTTGGCTACACCTTC.